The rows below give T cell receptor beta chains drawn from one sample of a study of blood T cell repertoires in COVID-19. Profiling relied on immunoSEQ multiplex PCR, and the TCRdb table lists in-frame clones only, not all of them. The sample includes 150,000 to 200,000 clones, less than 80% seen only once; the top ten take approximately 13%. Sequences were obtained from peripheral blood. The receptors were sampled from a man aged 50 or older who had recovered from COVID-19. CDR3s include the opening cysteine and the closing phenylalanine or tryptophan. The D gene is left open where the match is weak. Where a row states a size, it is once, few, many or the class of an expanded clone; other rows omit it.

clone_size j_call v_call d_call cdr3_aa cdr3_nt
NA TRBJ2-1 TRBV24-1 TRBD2 CATSGSPSGSNEQFF TGTGCCACCAGTGGGTCGCCTAGCGGGTCCAATGAGCAGTTCTTC
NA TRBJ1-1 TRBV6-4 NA CASSGQPGDTEAFF TGTGCCAGCAGTGGCCAGCCGGGGGACACTGAAGCTTTCTTT
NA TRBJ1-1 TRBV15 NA CATSRDPGDTEAFF TGTGCCACCAGCAGAGATCCAGGGGACACTGAAGCTTTCTTT
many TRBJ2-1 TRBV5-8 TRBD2 CASSLEAGNYNEQFF TGTGCCAGCAGCTTGGAAGCGGGAAACTACAATGAGCAGTTCTTC
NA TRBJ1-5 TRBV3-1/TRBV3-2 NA CATGGVGNQPQHF TGTGCCACCGGGGGGGTGGGCAATCAGCCCCAGCATTTT
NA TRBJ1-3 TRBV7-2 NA CASSLARAGNTIYF TGTGCCAGCAGCTTAGCCAGGGCTGGAAACACCATATATTTT
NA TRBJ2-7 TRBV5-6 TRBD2 CASSPALSGNKIEQYF TGTGCCAGCAGCCCAGCCCTTAGCGGGAATAAGATCGAGCAGTACTTC
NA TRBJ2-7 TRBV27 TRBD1 CASSLGTGRAYEQYF TGTGCCAGCAGTTTGGGGACAGGGAGGGCCTACGAGCAGTACTTC
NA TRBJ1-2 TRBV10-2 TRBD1 CASSDPGQGWDGYTF TGCGCCAGCAGTGACCCGGGACAGGGCTGGGATGGCTACACCTTC
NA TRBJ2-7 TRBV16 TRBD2 CASSLNRDGGYEQYF TGTGCCAGCAGCCTGAATCGGGACGGGGGGTACGAGCAGTACTTC
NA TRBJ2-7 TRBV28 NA CASTIGGGVYEQYF TGTGCCAGCACTATAGGAGGTGGGGTGTACGAGCAGTACTTC
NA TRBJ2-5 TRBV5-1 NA CASSLSQAQETQYF TGCGCCAGCAGCTTGTCGCAGGCCCAAGAGACCCAGTACTTC
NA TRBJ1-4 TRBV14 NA CASSRGGSGEKLFF TGTGCCAGCAGCCGCGGGGGTAGCGGGGAAAAACTGTTTTTT
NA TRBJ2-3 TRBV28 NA CASRSLRLTSTDTQYF TGTGCCAGCAGAAGTTTACGTCTAACTAGCACAGATACGCAGTATTTT
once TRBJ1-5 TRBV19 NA CATLPGGLRGQPQHF TGTGCCACCTTGCCCGGAGGTTTGCGGGGCCAGCCCCAGCATTTT
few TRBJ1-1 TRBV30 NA CAWSYRAGVTEAFF TGTGCCTGGAGTTACCGGGCGGGGGTCACTGAAGCTTTCTTT
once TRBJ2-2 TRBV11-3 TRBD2 CASSYTSLAGGGTGELFF TGTGCCAGCAGCTATACTTCGCTAGCGGGGGGAGGCACCGGGGAGCTGTTTTTT
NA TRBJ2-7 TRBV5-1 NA CASSGGAGFYEQYF TGCGCCAGCAGCGGGGGGGCAGGGTTCTACGAGCAGTACTTC
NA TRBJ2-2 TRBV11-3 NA CASSFKGAGELFF TGTGCCAGCAGCTTCAAAGGGGCCGGGGAGCTGTTTTTT
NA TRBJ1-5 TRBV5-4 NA CASSLGQEPQHF TGTGCCAGCAGCTTGGGACAGGAGCCCCAGCATTTT
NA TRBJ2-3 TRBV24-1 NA CATNSRELGDTQYF TGTGCCACCAACTCACGGGAACTAGGAGATACGCAGTATTTT
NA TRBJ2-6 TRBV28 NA CASSSPGQLMAGANVLTF TGTGCCAGCAGTTCGCCGGGACAATTAATGGCTGGGGCCAACGTCCTGACTTTC
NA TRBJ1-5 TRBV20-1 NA CSASPRGPNQPQHF TGCAGTGCTAGTCCGCGAGGGCCTAATCAGCCCCAGCATTTT
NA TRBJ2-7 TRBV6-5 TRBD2 CASSFSSGISYEQYF TGTGCCAGCAGTTTCTCTAGCGGGATATCCTACGAGCAGTACTTC
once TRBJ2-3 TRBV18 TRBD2 CASEMFVLAGATDTQYF TGTGCCAGCGAAATGTTCGTCTTAGCGGGAGCTACAGATACGCAGTATTTT
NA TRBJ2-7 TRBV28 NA CASGQAAGVSYEQYF TGTGCCAGCGGCCAAGCGGCAGGGGTGAGTTACGAGCAGTACTTC
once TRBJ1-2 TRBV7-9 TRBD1 CASSPQTGGGYGYTF TGTGCCAGCAGCCCTCAGACAGGGGGCGGGTATGGCTACACCTTC
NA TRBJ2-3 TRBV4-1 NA CASSQDRVIDTQYF TGCGCCAGCAGCCAAGACCGAGTAATAGATACGCAGTATTTT
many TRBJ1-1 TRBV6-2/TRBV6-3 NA CASSRDRRNTEAFF TGTGCCAGCAGTCGAGACAGGAGGAACACTGAAGCTTTCTTT
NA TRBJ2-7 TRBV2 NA CASSTQATYEQYF TGTGCCAGCAGTACACAGGCGACCTACGAGCAGTACTTC
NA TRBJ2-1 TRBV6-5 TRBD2 CATNGRDYGGDEQFF TGTGCCACTAATGGGCGCGACTACGGGGGGGATGAGCAGTTCTTC